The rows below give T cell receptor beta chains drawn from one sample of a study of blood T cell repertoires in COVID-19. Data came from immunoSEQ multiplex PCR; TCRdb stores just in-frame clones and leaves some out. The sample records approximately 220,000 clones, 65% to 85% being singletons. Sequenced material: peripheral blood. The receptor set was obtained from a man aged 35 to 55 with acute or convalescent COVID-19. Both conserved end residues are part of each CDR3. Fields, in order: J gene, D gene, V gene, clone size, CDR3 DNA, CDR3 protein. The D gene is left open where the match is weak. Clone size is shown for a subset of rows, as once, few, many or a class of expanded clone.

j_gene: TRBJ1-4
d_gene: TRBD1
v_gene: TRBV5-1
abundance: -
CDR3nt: TGCGCCAGCAGCTCGGCAGGGGGTAGACCTAATGAAAAACTGTTTTTT
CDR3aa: CASSSAGGRPNEKLFF

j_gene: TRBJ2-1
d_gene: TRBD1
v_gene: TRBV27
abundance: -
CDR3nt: TGTGCCAGCAGTCGTATTCGGGACAGGGGCAATGAGCAGTTCTTC
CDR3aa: CASSRIRDRGNEQFF

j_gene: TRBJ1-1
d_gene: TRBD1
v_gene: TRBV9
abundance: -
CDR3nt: TGTGCCAGCAGCGTAGACCCCAGGGGGCTGAACACTGAAGCTTTCTTT
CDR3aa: CASSVDPRGLNTEAFF

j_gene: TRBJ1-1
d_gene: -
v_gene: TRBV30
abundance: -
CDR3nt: TGTGCCTGGAGTGTTTTCCAGGGGCGAGGGATCACTGAAGCTTTCTTT
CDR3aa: CAWSVFQGRGITEAFF

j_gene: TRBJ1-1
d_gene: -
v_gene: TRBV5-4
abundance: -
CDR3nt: TGTGCCAGCAGCTTGGAGGGGTCTGAAGCTTTCTTT
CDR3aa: CASSLEGSEAFF

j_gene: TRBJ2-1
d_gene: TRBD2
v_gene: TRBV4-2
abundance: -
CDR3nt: TGTGCCAGCAGCCTCCGGGGGGGGGCGGGGGGCTACAATGAGCAGTTCTTC
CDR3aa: CASSLRGGAGGYNEQFF

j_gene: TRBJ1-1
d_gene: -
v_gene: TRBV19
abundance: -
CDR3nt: TGTGCCAGTAGGCCCGATGCAGGGGCGATTACCACTGAAGCTTTCTTT
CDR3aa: CASRPDAGAITTEAFF

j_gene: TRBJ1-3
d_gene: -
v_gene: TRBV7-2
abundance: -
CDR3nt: TGTGCCAGCAGCTTAAGGTGGGAGTTGGACACCATATATTTT
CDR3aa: CASSLRWELDTIYF

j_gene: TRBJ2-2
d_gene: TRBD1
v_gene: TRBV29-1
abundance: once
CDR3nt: TGCAGCGTTGGGCAGGGGGACGGGGAGCTGTTTTTT
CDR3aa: CSVGQGDGELFF

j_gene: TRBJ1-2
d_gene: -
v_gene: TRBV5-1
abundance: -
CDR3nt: TGCGCCAGCAGCTTGGAGGGCAGGGCCTATGGCTACACCTTC
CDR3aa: CASSLEGRAYGYTF

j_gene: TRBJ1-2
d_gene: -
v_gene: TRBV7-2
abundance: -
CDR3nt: TGTGCCAGCAGCTTAGGTCCGACCGGAGCCGGCTACACCTTC
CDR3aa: CASSLGPTGAGYTF

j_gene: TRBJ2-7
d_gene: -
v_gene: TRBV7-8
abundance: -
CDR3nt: TGTGCCAGCAGCTTAGGAGGCGGGGCCTCCTACGAGCAGTACTTC
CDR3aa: CASSLGGGASYEQYF

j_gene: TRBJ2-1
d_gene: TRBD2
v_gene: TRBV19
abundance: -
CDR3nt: TGTGCCAGTAGTATAGCCCTAGCGGGAGGGCCTAATGAGCAGTTCTTC
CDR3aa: CASSIALAGGPNEQFF

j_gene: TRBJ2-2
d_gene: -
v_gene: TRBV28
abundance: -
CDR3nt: TGTGCCAGCAAGGACTTTTCCAACACCGGGGAGCTGTTTTTT
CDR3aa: CASKDFSNTGELFF

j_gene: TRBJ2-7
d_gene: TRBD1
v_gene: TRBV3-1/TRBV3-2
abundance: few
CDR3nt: TGTGCCAGCAGCGGGACAGGGGGGGTTCGCGAGCAGTACTTC
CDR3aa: CASSGTGGVREQYF

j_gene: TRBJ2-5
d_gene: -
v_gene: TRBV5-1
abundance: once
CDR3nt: TGCGCCAGCAGCTTTAGGGGACCACAGGGATTAGAGACCCAGTACTTC
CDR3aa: CASSFRGPQGLETQYF

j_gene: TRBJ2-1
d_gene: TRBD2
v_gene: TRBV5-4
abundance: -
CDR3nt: TGTGCCAGCAGCCCGGGACTAGCGGACCGCTACAATGAGCAGTTCTTC
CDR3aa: CASSPGLADRYNEQFF

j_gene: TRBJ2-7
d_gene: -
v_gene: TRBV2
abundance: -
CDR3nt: TGTGCCAGCTCACGAGGGTACGAGCAGTACTTC
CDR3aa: CASSRGYEQYF

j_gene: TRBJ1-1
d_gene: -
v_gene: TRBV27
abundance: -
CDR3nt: TGTGCCAGCAGGCTGCTAGGGGACATGAACACTGAAGCTTTCTTT
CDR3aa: CASRLLGDMNTEAFF

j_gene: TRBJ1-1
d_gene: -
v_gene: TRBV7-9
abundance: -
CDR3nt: TGTGCCATCCCCGGAGGGGTTCTTAACACTGAAGCTTTCTTT
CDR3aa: CAIPGGVLNTEAFF